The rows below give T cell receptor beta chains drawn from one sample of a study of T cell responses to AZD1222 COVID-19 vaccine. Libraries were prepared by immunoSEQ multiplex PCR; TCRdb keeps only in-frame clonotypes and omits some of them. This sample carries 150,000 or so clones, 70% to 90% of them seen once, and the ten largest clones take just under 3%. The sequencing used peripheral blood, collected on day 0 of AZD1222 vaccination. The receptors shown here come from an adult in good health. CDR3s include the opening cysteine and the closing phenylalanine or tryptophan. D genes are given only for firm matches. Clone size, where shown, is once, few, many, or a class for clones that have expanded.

CASSQDREVETQYF TGTGCCAGCAGCCAAGATCGGGAGGTAGAGACCCAGTACTTC TRBJ2-5 14 TRBD2 TRBV3-1/TRBV3-2 NA
CASSHYPFSNQPQHF TGCGCCAGCAGTCACTACCCCTTCAGCAATCAGCCCCAGCATTTT TRBJ1-5 15 NA TRBV23-1 NA
CASSVAPTDNEQFF TGTGCCAGCAGCGTAGCTCCTACGGACAATGAGCAGTTCTTC TRBJ2-1 14 NA TRBV9 NA
CASSPRQGARGGYTF TGCGCCAGCAGCCCACGACAAGGGGCGCGAGGTGGCTACACCTTC TRBJ1-2 15 NA TRBV4-1 NA
CASSLDIGGAGTDTQYF TGTGCCAGCAGCTTGGACATTGGGGGGGCCGGCACAGATACGCAGTATTTT TRBJ2-3 17 NA TRBV5-4 NA
CASSSGTSGSGRVTEQFF TGTGCCAGCAGCTCTGGGACTAGCGGGAGCGGGAGGGTCACTGAGCAGTTCTTC TRBJ2-1 18 TRBD2 TRBV11-2 once
CASSLTGGYEQYF TGTGCCAGCAGCCTGACAGGGGGCTACGAGCAGTACTTC TRBJ2-7 13 TRBD1 TRBV7-9 once
CASSLWSSGGTYGSGELFF TGTGCTAGCAGCTTATGGAGTAGCGGGGGAACGTATGGTAGCGGGGAGCTGTTTTTT TRBJ2-2 19 TRBD2 TRBV7-7 NA
CASSLRPGGTGELFF TGTGCCAGCAGCCTGAGGCCAGGAGGCACCGGGGAGCTGTTTTTT TRBJ2-2 15 NA TRBV28 once
CASQTGGANEKLFF TGTGCCAGCCAGACTGGGGGTGCTAATGAAAAACTGTTTTTT TRBJ1-4 14 NA TRBV28 NA
CASSYLPGPRTDTQYF TGTGCCAGCAGTTACCTACCGGGACCTCGCACAGATACGCAGTATTTT TRBJ2-3 16 NA TRBV6-2/TRBV6-3 NA
CASSSTSGLSYNEQFF TGTGCCAGCAGTTCCACTAGCGGGCTTTCCTACAATGAGCAGTTCTTC TRBJ2-1 16 TRBD2 TRBV2 NA
CASSEYLDMNTEAFF TGCGCCAGCAGTGAGTATTTGGATATGAACACTGAAGCTTTCTTT TRBJ1-1 15 NA TRBV10-1 once
CASSPGQGTKGYTF TGCGCCAGCAGCCCCGGACAGGGCACGAAAGGCTACACCTTC TRBJ1-2 14 TRBD1 TRBV5-1 NA
CASSVTVLRNTIYF TGTGCCAGTAGTGTGACAGTTCTGAGAAACACCATATATTTT TRBJ1-3 14 NA TRBV19 NA
CASSQLLTGEVNNEQFF TGTGCCAGCAGCCAATTACTGACAGGGGAAGTTAACAATGAGCAGTTCTTC TRBJ2-1 17 TRBD1 TRBV4-2 NA
CASSPGREKLFF TGTGCCAGCTCACCGGGACGAGAAAAACTGTTTTTT TRBJ1-4 12 NA TRBV18 NA
CASSLIGQGVAGYTF TGCGCCAGCAGCTTAATAGGACAGGGGGTAGCTGGCTACACCTTC TRBJ1-2 15 TRBD1 TRBV5-1 NA
CASSITGNTEAFF TGTGCCAGTAGTATAACCGGGAACACTGAAGCTTTCTTT TRBJ1-1 13 NA TRBV19 few
CASSALSSSYNEQFF TGTGCCAGCAGCGCTCTCTCTAGTTCCTACAATGAGCAGTTCTTC TRBJ2-1 15 NA TRBV9 NA
CASRKLYGYTF TGTGCCAGCAGGAAGCTCTATGGCTACACCTTC TRBJ1-2 11 NA TRBV28 once